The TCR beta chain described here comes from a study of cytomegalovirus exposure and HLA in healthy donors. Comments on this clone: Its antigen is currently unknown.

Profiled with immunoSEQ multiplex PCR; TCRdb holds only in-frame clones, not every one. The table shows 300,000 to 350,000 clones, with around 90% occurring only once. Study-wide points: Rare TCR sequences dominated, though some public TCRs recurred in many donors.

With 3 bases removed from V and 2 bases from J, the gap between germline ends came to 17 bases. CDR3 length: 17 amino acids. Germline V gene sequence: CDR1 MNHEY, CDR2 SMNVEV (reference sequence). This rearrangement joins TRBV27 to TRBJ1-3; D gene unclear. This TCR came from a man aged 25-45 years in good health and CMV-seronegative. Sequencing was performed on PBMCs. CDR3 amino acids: CASSFPGVPPTGNTIYF. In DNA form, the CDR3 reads TGTGCCAGCAGTTTCCCGGGAGTACCCCCCACTGGAAACACCATATATTTT.